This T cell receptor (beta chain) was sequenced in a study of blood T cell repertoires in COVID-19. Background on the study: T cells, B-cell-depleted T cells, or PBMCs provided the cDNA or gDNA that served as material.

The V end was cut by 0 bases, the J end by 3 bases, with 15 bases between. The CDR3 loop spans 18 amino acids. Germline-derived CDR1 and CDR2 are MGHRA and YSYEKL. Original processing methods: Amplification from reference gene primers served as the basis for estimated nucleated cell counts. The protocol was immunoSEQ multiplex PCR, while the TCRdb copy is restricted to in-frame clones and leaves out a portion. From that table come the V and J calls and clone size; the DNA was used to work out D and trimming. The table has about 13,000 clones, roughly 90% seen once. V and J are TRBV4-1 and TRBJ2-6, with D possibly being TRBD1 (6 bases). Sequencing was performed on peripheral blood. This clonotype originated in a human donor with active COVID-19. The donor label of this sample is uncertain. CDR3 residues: CASSQDQFGGVGANVLTF. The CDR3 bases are TGCGCCAGCAGCCAAGATCAATTTGGGGGCGTTGGGGCCAACGTCCTGACTTTC.